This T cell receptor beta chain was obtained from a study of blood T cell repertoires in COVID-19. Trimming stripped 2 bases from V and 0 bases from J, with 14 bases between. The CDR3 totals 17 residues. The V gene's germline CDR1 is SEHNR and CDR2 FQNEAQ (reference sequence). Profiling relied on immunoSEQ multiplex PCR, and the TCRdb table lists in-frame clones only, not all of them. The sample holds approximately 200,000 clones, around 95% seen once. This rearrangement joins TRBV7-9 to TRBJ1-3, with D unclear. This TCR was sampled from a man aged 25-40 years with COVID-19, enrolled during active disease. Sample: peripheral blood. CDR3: CASSLTSGEGSGNTIYF. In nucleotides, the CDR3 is TGTGCCAGCAGCTTAACATCCGGGGAGGGCTCTGGAAACACCATATATTTT.